This TCR beta chain derives from a study of cytomegalovirus exposure and HLA in healthy donors. The repertoire was sequenced with immunoSEQ multiplex PCR; TCRdb's copy has only in-frame clones and lacks some. The sample lists under 65,000 clones, over 85% occurring once. Germline CDR1 and CDR2: MDHEN and SYDVKM. The CDR3 loop spans 13 amino acids. V was clipped by 10 bases and J by 2 bases; unmatched bases: 3. This clonotype was obtained from a woman aged 18-29 years in good health and CMV-seropositive. The chain joins TRBV28 to TRBJ1-5, with 9 bases lining up with TRBD1. The source material was PBMCs. The CDR3 nucleotides are TGTGCCACTAGGACAGGGGGCAATCAGCCCCAGCATTTT. Amino acids: CATRTGGNQPQHF.